Each of the 28 T cell receptor beta chains below was sequenced from the same sample in a study of technical replicates of blood from several donors. Measured with immunoSEQ multiplex PCR; TCRdb has only the in-frame clones, and not every one. Here the sample spans tens of thousands of clones, around 96% being singletons. Material: T cells isolated from PBMCs. These receptors originate from a human donor in good health.

The chain employs TRBV18 and TRBJ2-3; possibly TRBD1 for D (5 bases). V dropped 2 bases and J dropped 1 base, with 10 bases sitting between them. The CDR3 is made up of 15 amino acids. The germline CDR1 and CDR2 sequences are KGHSH and LQKENI. The CDR3 coding sequence is TGTGCCAGCTCACCAGTGGAACAGGGCACAGATACGCAGTATTTT. Amino acids: CASSPVEQGTDTQYF.

The chain uses TRBV6-5 and TRBJ1-2; D might be TRBD1 (5 bases). V was cut by 4 bases and J by 4 bases, with 10 bases left in between. This CDR3 comprises 13 residues. CDR1 is MNHEY and CDR2 is SVGAGI in the germline V gene. CDR3 coding DNA: TGTGCCAGCAGTTTCGGGACTGTCTATGGCTACACCTTC. Translating it yields CASSFGTVYGYTF.

The chain employs TRBV4-3 and TRBJ2-3; weak D call: TRBD2 (5 bases). V lost 1 base and J 3 bases, leaving 11 bases between the germline ends. This CDR3 is built from 15 residues. Germline CDR1 and CDR2: LGHNA and YSLEER. Here the CDR3 reads CASSQGSGRTDTQYF. The DNA of the CDR3 is TGCGCCAGCAGCCAAGGATCGGGAAGGACAGATACGCAGTATTTT.

This chain uses TRBV4-2 with TRBJ2-7; the D gene is possibly TRBD2 (5 bases). The CDR3 contains 14 residues. Per the germline V gene, CDR1 is LGHNA and CDR2 is YNFKEQ. Trimming removed 3 bases from V and 6 bases from J, with 15 bases in between. The CDR3 DNA reads as TGTGCCAGCAGCCAGATGGGAGCGCTCGGCGAGCAGTACTTC. It specifies CASSQMGALGEQYF.

The CDR3 spells CASSELAGAFLEQFF. The DNA for the CDR3 is TGTGCCAGCAGTGAACTAGCGGGAGCCTTTCTCGAGCAGTTCTTC. The J gene is TRBJ2-1, the V gene TRBV6-1; 10 positions match TRBD2. The J segment lost 10 bases and the V segment lost 2 bases, leaving 8 bases of the junction unmatched. Per germline, CDR1 MNHNS and CDR2 SASEGT. This CDR3 has 15 amino acids.

The chain carries TRBV19 and TRBJ1-1; D not resolved. Trimming pared 3 bases from V and 3 bases from J, leaving 8 bases between. CDR1 LNHDA and CDR2 SQIVND come from the germline V gene (reference sequence). The length of the CDR3 is 13 residues. CDR3 DNA: TGTGCCAGTAGTATTCGGGATTACACTGAAGCTTTCTTT. Its translation: CASSIRDYTEAFF.

This chain links TRBV12-5 with TRBJ2-3, with D perhaps TRBD2 (6 bases). Germline lookup yields CDR1 LGHNT and CDR2 FRNRAP. Trimming cost V 0 bases and J 0 bases, with 10 bases left between them. The CDR3 is 16 residues long. DNA of the CDR3: TGTGCTAGTGGTTTGGTACGCGGGGCTAGCACAGATACGCAGTATTTT. Encoded protein: CASGLVRGASTDTQYF.

This clone was counted once. V is TRBV28 and J is TRBJ1-4; no clear D. This CDR3 spans 13 amino acids. V lost 3 bases and J lost 7, with 9 bases in between. The germline CDR1 and CDR2 sequences are MDHEN and SYDVKM. The CDR3 DNA is TGTGCCAGCAGTTTCCGCCTGGCTGAAAAACTGTTTTTT. It specifies CASSFRLAEKLFF.

The V call is TRBV6-5, the J call TRBJ2-6; tentative D call: TRBD2 (5 bases). V was pared by 2 bases and J by 0 bases, with 8 bases between. The length of the CDR3 is 16 residues. Germline values: CDR1 MNHEY, CDR2 SVGAGI. The CDR3 sequence is CASSYGGPSGANVLTF. DNA of the CDR3: TGTGCCAGCAGTTACGGAGGACCCTCTGGGGCCAACGTCCTGACTTTC.

The rearrangement uses TRBV7-8 and TRBJ2-5; 8 bases fit TRBD2. The germline gives CDR1 SGHVS, CDR2 FQNEAQ. The CDR3 is 17 amino acids. V lost 2 bases and J lost 3; bases outside the gene matches: 11. The CDR3 here is CASSLSREGPRKETQYF. The CDR3 nucleotides are TGTGCCAGCAGCTTAAGTCGGGAGGGCCCTAGGAAAGAGACCCAGTACTTC.

The rearrangement uses TRBV19 and TRBJ2-3, with TRBD1 as a possible D gene (6 bases). The germline CDR1 and CDR2 sequences are LNHDA and SQIVND (reference sequence). CDR3 length: 17 amino acids. Trimming removed 3 bases from V and 5 bases from J, with 21 bases in between. The CDR3 reads CASSIVSGTPGGDTQYF. DNA for the CDR3: TGTGCCAGTAGTATCGTTTCCGGGACACCTGGGGGAGATACGCAGTATTTT.

V gene TRBV7-9 combines with J gene TRBJ2-1; 8 positions match TRBD2. V lost 7 bases to trimming and J lost 8 bases; unmatched junction nucleotides: 4. CDR1 and CDR2 from the germline V gene are SEHNR and FQNEAQ (reference sequence). The CDR3 is 12 residues long. The chain's CDR3 is CASTGLADEQFF. The CDR3 DNA reads as TGTGCCAGCACCGGACTAGCCGATGAGCAGTTCTTC.

This chain links TRBV27 with TRBJ2-7; TRBD2 agrees at 7 bases. The CDR3 is made up of 16 amino acids. CDR1 MNHEY and CDR2 SMNVEV come from the germline V gene (reference sequence). J gave up 4 bases and V 5 bases, and 14 bases lay outside the gene matches. CDR3 nucleotide sequence: TGTGCCAGCAGTGTTAGACTAGCCGAGATAAGGTACGAGCAGTACTTC. This encodes CASSVRLAEIRYEQYF.

This chain uses TRBV10-3 with TRBJ1-1, with 7 bases lining up with TRBD1. Trimming took 2 bases from V and 5 from J; bases not matched to a gene: 5. CDR1 is ENHRY and CDR2 is SYGVKD in the germline V gene. The CDR3 consists of 14 residues. In DNA, the CDR3 is TGTGCCATCAGTGAGGACAGGGAACAAACTGAAGCTTTCTTT. It translates to CAISEDREQTEAFF.

In this sample, this clone turned up once. The genes are TRBV7-9 and TRBJ1-2; D is unresolved. Trimming took off 7 bases at V and 0 bases at J, with 12 bases between the two ends. Germline V lookup: CDR1 SEHNR, CDR2 FQNEAQ (reference sequence). The CDR3 spans 14 residues. CDR3: CASIRAGTNYGYTF. CDR3 in DNA: TGTGCCAGCATTCGGGCGGGGACTAACTATGGCTACACCTTC.

This chain connects TRBV4-3 to TRBJ1-2; 7 nucleotides agree with TRBD1. The germline gives CDR1 LGHNA, CDR2 YSLEER. This CDR3 is 15 amino acids long. V lost 0 bases and J lost 2; bases outside the gene matches: 3. The CDR3, as DNA: TGCGCCAGCAGCCAAGAGGCAGGGGGGAACTATGGCTACACCTTC. This codes for CASSQEAGGNYGYTF.

The chain is built from TRBV27 and TRBJ2-1; maybe TRBD1 (6 bases). V was pared by 5 bases and J by 3 bases, with 11 bases between. Germline V CDR1 and CDR2: MNHEY, SMNVEV (reference sequence). The CDR3 runs to 14 residues. CDR3 protein: CASSVGQGYNEQFF. CDR3 nucleotides: TGTGCCAGCAGTGTGGGACAAGGCTACAATGAGCAGTTCTTC.

The chain couples TRBV11-3 to TRBJ2-5; D remains ambiguous. Per germline, CDR1 SGHNT and CDR2 YENEEA. CDR3 length: 14 amino acids. The germline V and J ends were trimmed by 1 base and 2 bases, with 8 bases remaining between them. For the CDR3, the DNA is TGTGCCAGCAGCTTAGGACTGGCACAAGAGACCCAGTACTTC. As protein: CASSLGLAQETQYF.

The chain joins TRBV27 to TRBJ2-5; 7 bases are shared with TRBD2. The CDR3 is 16 amino acids. The V gene end was trimmed by 0 bases and the J gene end by 2 bases; junction bases not matched to a gene: 6. The V gene's germline CDR1 is MNHEY and CDR2 SMNVEV (reference sequence). The CDR3 loop is CASSLSLRELQETQYF. The CDR3, as DNA: TGTGCCAGCAGTTTATCTCTGCGGGAGCTTCAAGAGACCCAGTACTTC.

The chain employs TRBV5-5 and TRBJ2-2; 7 positions match TRBD1. The germline V gene has CDR1 SGHKS and CDR2 YYEKEE (reference sequence). Trimming at V came to 3 bases and at J to 3 bases, leaving 5 bases not matched to a gene. This CDR3 has 15 residues. CDR3 DNA: TGTGCCAGCAGCTGGGGGACAGTTTACACCGGGGAGCTGTTTTTT. Its protein is CASSWGTVYTGELFF.

J is TRBJ1-1 and V is TRBV21-1; the tabulated D call, TRBD1, remains unverified against the DNA. TRBV21-1 is a listed pseudogene. CDR3 size: 16 residues. Written as DNA, the CDR3 is TGTGCCAGCAGCCTTTGTTTCCGGGACAGGGACACTGAAGCTTTCTTT. It specifies CASSLCFRDRDTEAFF.

A single count supports this clone. The chain has TRBV7-2 and TRBJ1-5; D unresolved. The CDR3 contains 14 residues. From germline, CDR1 is SGHTA and CDR2 FQGNSA. V lost 5 bases, J lost 2 bases, and 10 bases lay in between. The CDR3 loop is CASSLIRGNQPQHF. CDR3 bases: TGTGCCAGCAGCCTTATCCGTGGCAATCAGCCCCAGCATTTT. Complete variable domain (other parts from reference TRBV7-2 and TRBJ1-5): GAGVSQSPSNKVTEKGKDVELRCDPISGHTALYWYRQSLGQGLEFLIYFQGNSAPDKSGLPSDRFSAERTGGSVSTLTIQRTQQEDSAVYLCASSLIRGNQPQHFGDGTRLSIL.

CDR3 DNA: TGTGCCAGCAGCTACCTAGCGGGGACCAATGAGCAGTTCTTC. It specifies CASSYLAGTNEQFF. J is TRBJ2-1 and V is TRBV7-8, with 9 bases aligning to TRBD2. V lost 4 bases, J lost 6 bases, and 4 bases stayed unmatched. Germline assignment: CDR1 SGHVS and CDR2 FQNEAQ. The CDR3 runs to 14 residues.

The chain uses TRBV7-2 and TRBJ2-3; 10 positions match TRBD2. Germline V gene lookup returns CDR1 SGHTA and CDR2 FQGNSA. The junction had 14 bases not matched to a gene; V was cut back by 1 base and J by 4 bases. The CDR3 is 19 amino acids. The CDR3 DNA follows: TGTGCCAGCAGCTTAGGCTCGGGGTATGGAAGCGGGAGGGCAGATACGCAGTATTTT. It codes for CASSLGSGYGSGRADTQYF.

This chain links TRBV5-1 with TRBJ2-5; TRBD2 aligns across 8 bases. V lost 3 bases and J lost 5; bases outside the gene matches: 9. CDR1 and CDR2 from the germline V gene are SGHRS and YFSETQ. This CDR3 spans 15 amino acids. This CDR3 reads CASSSDGRALETQYF. The CDR3 DNA is TGCGCCAGCAGCTCCGACGGGAGGGCCCTTGAGACCCAGTACTTC.

The V and J genes are TRBV9 and TRBJ2-1, with 10 positions matching TRBD2. Germline-derived CDR1 and CDR2 are SGDLS and YYNGEE. The CDR3 length is 15 residues. V lost 5 bases to trimming and J lost 5 bases; unmatched junction nucleotides: 7. The CDR3 reads CASRAAGGPNNEQFF. As DNA, the CDR3 is TGTGCCAGCAGGGCAGCGGGAGGGCCAAACAATGAGCAGTTCTTC.

The CDR3 DNA reads as TGTGCCAGCAGTTACTCCGGGACAGGGGCCTCCGAGCAGTACTTC. It translates to CASSYSGTGASEQYF. The chain recombines TRBV6-5 with TRBJ2-7; TRBD1 agrees at 10 bases. V shed 0 bases, J shed 6 bases, and the junction held 5 bases outside the gene matches. Germline V gene sequence: CDR1 MNHEY, CDR2 SVGAGI. CDR3 length equals 15 residues.

Comment on this clone: The same CDR3 can be traced to other DNA sequences in this sample. This rearrangement joins TRBV19 to TRBJ1-2, with 7 bases identical to TRBD1. V shed 5 bases, J shed 8 bases, and the junction held 8 bases outside the gene matches. This CDR3 has 13 amino acids. CDR1 is LNHDA, CDR2 SQIVND, per germline (reference sequence). Written as DNA, the CDR3 is TGTGCCAGTAGTGTTAACAGGGGAAGCGGCTACACCTTC. Translated: CASSVNRGSGYTF.